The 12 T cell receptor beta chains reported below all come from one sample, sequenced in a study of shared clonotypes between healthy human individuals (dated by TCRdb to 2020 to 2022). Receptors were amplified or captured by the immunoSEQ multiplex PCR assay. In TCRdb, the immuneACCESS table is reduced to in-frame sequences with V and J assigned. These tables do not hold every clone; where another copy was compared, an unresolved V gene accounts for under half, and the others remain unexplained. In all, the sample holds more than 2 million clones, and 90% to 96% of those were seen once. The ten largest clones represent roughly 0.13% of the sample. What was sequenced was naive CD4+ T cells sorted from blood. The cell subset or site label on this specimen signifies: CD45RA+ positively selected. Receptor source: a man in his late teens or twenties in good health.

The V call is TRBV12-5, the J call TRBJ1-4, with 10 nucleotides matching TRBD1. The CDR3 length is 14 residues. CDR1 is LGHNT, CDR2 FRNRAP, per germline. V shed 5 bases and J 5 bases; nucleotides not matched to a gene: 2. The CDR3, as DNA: TGTGCTAGTGGTGGGACAGGGGTAAATGAAAAACTGTTTTTT. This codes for CASGGTGVNEKLFF.

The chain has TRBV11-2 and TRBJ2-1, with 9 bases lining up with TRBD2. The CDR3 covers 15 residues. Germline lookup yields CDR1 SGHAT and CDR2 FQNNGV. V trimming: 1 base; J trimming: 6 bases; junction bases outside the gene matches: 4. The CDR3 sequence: CASSLVAGDPNEQFF. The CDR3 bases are TGTGCCAGCAGCTTAGTAGCGGGAGATCCCAATGAGCAGTTCTTC.

The CDR3 bases are TGTGCCAGCAGCTTCCCCCGGGGACAGTGGCTCTCCTACGAGCAGTACTTC. It yields the protein CASSFPRGQWLSYEQYF. The rearrangement joins TRBV7-8 to TRBJ2-7; TRBD1 matches 7 bases. Germline CDR1 reads SGHVS; CDR2 reads FQNEAQ. This CDR3 has 17 residues. V trimming: 3 bases; J trimming: 0 bases; junction bases outside the gene matches: 11.

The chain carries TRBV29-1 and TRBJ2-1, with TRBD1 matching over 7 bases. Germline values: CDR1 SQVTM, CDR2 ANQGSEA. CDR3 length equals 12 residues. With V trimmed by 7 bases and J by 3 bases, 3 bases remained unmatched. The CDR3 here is CSGQGDYNEQFF. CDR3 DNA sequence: TGCAGCGGACAGGGTGACTACAATGAGCAGTTCTTC.

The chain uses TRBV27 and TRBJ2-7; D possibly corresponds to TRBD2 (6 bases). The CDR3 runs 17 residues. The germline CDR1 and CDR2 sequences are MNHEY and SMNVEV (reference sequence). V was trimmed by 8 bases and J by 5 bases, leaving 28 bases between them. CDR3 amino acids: CASGRDSSTPLYDEQYF. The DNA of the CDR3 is TGTGCCAGCGGACGGGACTCCTCGACCCCACTCTACGACGAGCAGTACTTC.

Here the CDR3 reads CASSMGQTQETQYF. The CDR3 DNA reads TGTGCCAGCAGTATGGGACAGACACAAGAGACCCAGTACTTC. The chain has TRBV2 and TRBJ2-5; 7 positions match TRBD1. Losses at the gene ends were 5 bases for V and 2 bases for J; bases not matched to a gene: 5. CDR3 length equals 14 residues. Germline loops: CDR1 SNHLY, CDR2 FYNNEI.

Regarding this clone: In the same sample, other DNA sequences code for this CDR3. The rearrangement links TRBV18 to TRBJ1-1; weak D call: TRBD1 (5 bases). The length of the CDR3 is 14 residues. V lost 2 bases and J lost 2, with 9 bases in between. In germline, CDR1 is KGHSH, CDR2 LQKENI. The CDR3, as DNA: TGTGCCAGCTCACCAAGGGGTGGAAACACTGAAGCTTTCTTT. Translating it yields CASSPRGGNTEAFF.

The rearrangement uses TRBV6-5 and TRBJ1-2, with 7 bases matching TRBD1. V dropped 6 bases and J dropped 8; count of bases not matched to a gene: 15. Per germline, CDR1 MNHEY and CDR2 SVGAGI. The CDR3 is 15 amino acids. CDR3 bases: TGTGCCAGCAGCCGAGGGGGACAGTCGAGAGGAGGCTACACCTTC. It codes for CASSRGGQSRGGYTF.

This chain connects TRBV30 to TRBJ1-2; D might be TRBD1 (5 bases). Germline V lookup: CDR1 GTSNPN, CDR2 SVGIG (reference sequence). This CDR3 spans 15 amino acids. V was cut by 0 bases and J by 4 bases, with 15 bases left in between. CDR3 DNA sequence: TGTGCCTGGAGTGTACCGAGGGGAGCGGTCTATGGCTACACCTTC. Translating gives CAWSVPRGAVYGYTF.

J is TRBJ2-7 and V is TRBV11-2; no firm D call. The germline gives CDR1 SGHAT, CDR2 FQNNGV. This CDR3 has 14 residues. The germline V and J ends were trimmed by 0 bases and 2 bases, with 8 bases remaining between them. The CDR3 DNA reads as TGTGCCAGCAGCTTAGATCCTCTCGCCTACGAGCAGTACTTC. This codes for CASSLDPLAYEQYF. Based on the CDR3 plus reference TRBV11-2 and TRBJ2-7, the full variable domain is EAGVAQSPRYKIIEKRQSVAFWCNPISGHATLYWYQQILGQGPKLLIQFQNNGVVDDSQLPKDRFSAERLKGVDSTLKIQPAKLEDSAVYLCASSLDPLAYEQYFGPGTRLTVT.

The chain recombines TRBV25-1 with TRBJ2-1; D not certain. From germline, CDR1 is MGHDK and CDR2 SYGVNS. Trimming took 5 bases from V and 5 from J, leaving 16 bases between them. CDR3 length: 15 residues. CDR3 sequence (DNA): TGTGCCAGCAGTACGCTCAACACTTTGGACAATGAGCAGTTCTTC. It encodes CASSTLNTLDNEQFF.

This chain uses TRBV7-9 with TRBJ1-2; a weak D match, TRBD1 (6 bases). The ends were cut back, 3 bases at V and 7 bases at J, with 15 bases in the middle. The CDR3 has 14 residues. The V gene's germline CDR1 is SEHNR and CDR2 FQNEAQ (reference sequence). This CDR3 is CASSFPGDLSGYTF. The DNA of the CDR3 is TGTGCCAGCAGCTTCCCAGGGGATCTGAGTGGCTACACCTTC.